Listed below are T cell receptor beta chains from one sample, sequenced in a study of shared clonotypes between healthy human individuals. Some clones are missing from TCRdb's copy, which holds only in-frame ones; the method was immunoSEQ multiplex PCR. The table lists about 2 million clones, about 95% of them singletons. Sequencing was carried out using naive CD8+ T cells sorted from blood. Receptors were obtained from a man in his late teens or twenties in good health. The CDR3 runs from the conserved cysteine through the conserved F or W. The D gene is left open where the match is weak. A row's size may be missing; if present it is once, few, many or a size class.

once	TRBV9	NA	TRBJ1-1	CASSPAVGVEAFF	TGTGCCAGCAGCCCCGCGGTTGGTGTTGAAGCTTTCTTT
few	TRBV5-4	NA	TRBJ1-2	CASSLKGGNYGYTF	TGTGCCAGCAGCCTTAAGGGGGGTAACTATGGCTACACCTTC
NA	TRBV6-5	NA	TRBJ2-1	CASSYPNNEQFF	TGTGCCAGCAGTTACCCGAATAATGAGCAGTTCTTC
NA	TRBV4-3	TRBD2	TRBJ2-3	CASSQDLLAGAISSTDTQYF	TGCGCCAGCAGCCAAGATCTCCTAGCGGGAGCCATTTCTAGCACAGATACGCAGTATTTT
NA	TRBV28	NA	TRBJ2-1	CASSPTTRTYNEQFF	TGTGCCAGCAGTCCGACGACAAGGACCTACAATGAGCAGTTCTTC
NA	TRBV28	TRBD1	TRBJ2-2	CASSLTGQGNTGELFF	TGTGCCAGCAGTTTAACAGGACAGGGGAACACCGGGGAGCTGTTTTTT
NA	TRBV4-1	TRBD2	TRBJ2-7	CASSQDLAGENYEQYF	TGCGCCAGCAGCCAAGATCTAGCGGGGGAAAACTACGAGCAGTACTTC
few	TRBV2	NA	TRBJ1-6	CASSEPGPYNSPLHF	TGTGCCAGCAGTGAACCTGGCCCCTATAATTCACCCCTCCACTTT
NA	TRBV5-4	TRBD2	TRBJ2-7	CASSQDRLAGGFPYEQYF	TGCGCCAGCAGCCAAGATCGACTAGCGGGAGGCTTCCCCTACGAGCAGTACTTC
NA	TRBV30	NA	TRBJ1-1	CAWSWGARNTEAFF	TGTGCCTGGTCATGGGGGGCGAGGAACACTGAAGCTTTCTTT
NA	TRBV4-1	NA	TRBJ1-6	CASSQGSSYNSPLHF	TGCGCCAGCAGCCAAGGGAGCTCCTATAATTCACCCCTCCACTTT
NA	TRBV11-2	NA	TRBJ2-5	CASSSGTGATPWDQTQYF	TGTGCCAGCAGCTCCGGGACTGGTGCAACTCCTTGGGACCAGACCCAGTACTTC
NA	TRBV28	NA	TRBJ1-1	CASSISGSEAFF	TGTGCCAGCAGTATTTCGGGGTCTGAAGCTTTCTTT
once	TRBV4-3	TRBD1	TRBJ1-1	CASSQDFRGPTEAFF	TGCGCCAGCAGCCAAGACTTCAGGGGGCCCACTGAAGCTTTCTTT
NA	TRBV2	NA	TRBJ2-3	CASGLDTVSTDTQYF	TGTGCCAGCGGACTGGATACAGTTAGCACAGATACGCAGTATTTT
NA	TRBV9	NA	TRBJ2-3	CASSVDDGRGGGTDTQYF	TGTGCCAGCAGCGTAGACGATGGGAGAGGGGGAGGCACAGATACGCAGTATTTT
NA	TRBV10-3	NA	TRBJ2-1	CAISDGAGGRYNEQFF	TGTGCCATCAGTGACGGGGCGGGCGGCCGATACAATGAGCAGTTCTTC
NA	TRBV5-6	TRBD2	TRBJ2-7	CASSLWAGGLHEQYF	TGTGCCAGCAGCTTGTGGGCGGGGGGGCTCCACGAGCAGTACTTC
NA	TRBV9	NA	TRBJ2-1	CASSVDGVGQFF	TGTGCCAGCAGCGTCGACGGGGTTGGGCAGTTCTTC
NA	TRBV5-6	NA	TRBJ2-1	CASTADSINEQFF	TGTGCCAGCACCGCGGACAGTATCAATGAGCAGTTCTTC
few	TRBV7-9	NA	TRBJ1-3	CASSLGEIFSGNTIYF	TGTGCCAGCAGCTTAGGGGAGATATTCTCTGGAAACACCATATATTTT
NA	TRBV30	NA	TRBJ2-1	CAWNWGGGYNEQFF	TGTGCCTGGAATTGGGGGGGCGGATACAATGAGCAGTTCTTC
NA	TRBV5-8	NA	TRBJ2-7	CASSLKSYEQYF	TGTGCCAGCAGCTTAAAGTCCTACGAGCAGTACTTC
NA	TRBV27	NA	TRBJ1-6	CASSVTYNSPLHF	TGTGCCAGCAGTGTGACTTATAATTCACCCCTCCACTTT
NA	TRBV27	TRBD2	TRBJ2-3	CASSSTSGGPDTQYF	TGTGCCAGCAGTTCGACTAGCGGGGGGCCAGATACGCAGTATTTT
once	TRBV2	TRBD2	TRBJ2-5	CASSDPTSGRGETQYF	TGTGCCAGCTCTGACCCGACTAGCGGGAGGGGAGAGACCCAGTACTTC
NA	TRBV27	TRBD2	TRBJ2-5	CASGGSFGETQYF	TGTGCCAGCGGCGGGAGTTTCGGAGAGACCCAGTACTTC
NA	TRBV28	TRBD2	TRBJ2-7	CASSPGTSVSHEQYF	TGTGCCAGCAGTCCCGGGACTAGCGTCTCCCACGAGCAGTACTTC
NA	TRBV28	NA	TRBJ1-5	CASSLQSNQPQHF	TGTGCCAGCAGTTTGCAGAGCAATCAGCCCCAGCATTTT
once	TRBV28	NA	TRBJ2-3	CASSPRRDTQYF	TGTGCCAGCAGCCCCAGGAGAGATACGCAGTATTTT
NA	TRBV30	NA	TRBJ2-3	CAWGRVSTDTQYF	TGTGCCTGGGGTAGGGTTAGCACAGATACGCAGTATTTT
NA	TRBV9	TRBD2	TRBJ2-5	CASSVAGLAGGETQYF	TGTGCCAGCAGCGTAGCGGGACTAGCGGGAGGGGAGACCCAGTACTTC
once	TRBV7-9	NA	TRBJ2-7	CASSSPLGEQYF	TGTGCCAGCAGCTCCCCGCTCGGGGAGCAGTACTTC
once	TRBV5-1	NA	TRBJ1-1	CASSLNRMNTEAFF	TGCGCCAGCAGCTTGAACAGGATGAACACTGAAGCTTTCTTT
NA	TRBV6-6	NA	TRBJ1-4	CASSQTESNEKLFF	TGTGCCAGCAGTCAGACAGAGTCTAATGAAAAACTGTTTTTT
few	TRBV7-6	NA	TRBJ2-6	CASRLNGANVLTF	TGTGCCAGCAGGCTAAATGGGGCCAACGTCCTGACTTTC
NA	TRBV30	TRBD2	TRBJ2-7	CGAGATYEQYF	TGTGGAGCGGGGGCCACCTACGAGCAGTACTTC
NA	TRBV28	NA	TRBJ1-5	CASSLMKGMDQPQHF	TGTGCCAGCAGTTTAATGAAGGGCATGGATCAGCCCCAGCATTTT
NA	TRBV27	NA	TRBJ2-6	CASTLVGVSGANVLTF	TGTGCCAGCACCTTGGTGGGGGTTAGTGGGGCCAACGTCCTGACTTTC
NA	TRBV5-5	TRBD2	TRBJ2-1	CASSSASGVGYNEQFF	TGTGCCAGCAGCTCAGCTAGCGGGGTTGGTTACAATGAGCAGTTCTTC
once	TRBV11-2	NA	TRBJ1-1	CASSKLATEAFF	TGTGCCAGCAGTAAATTGGCCACTGAAGCTTTCTTT
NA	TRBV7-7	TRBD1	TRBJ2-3	CASSLVGGADTQYF	TGTGCTAGCAGCTTAGTAGGGGGCGCAGATACGCAGTATTTT